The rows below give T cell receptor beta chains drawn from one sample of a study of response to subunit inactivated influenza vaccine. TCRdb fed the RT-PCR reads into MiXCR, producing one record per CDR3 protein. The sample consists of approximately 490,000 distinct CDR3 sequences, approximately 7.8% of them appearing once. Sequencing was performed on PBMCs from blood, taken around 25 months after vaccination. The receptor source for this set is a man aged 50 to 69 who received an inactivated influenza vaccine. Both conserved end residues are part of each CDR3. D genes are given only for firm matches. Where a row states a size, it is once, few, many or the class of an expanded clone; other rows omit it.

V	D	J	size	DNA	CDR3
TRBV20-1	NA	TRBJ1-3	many	TGCAGTGCTAGACCCCTAGACGGTGCGCGAGGAAACACCATATATTTT	CSARPLDGARGNTIYF
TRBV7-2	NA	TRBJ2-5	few	TGTGCCAGCAGCCCCGTAGGGTTTGGAGAGACCCAGTACTTC	CASSPVGFGETQYF
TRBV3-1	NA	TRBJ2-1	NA	TGTGCCTGCTGTTTCCGGGGACTGCCCACCTTTAGCTCCTACAATGAGCAGTTCTTC	CACCFRGLPTFSSYNEQFF
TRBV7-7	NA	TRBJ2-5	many	TGTGCCAGCAGCAGTGGTAGGCAGGGGAAGGAGACCCAGTACTTC	CASSSGRQGKETQYF
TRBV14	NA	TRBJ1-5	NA	TGTGCCAGCAGCCCCCAGGGTCGAGACCAGCCCCAGCATTTT	CASSPQGRDQPQHF
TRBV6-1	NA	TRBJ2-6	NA	TGTGCCAGCAGTGAGTCGAACGGGGCCAACGTCCTGACTTTC	CASSESNGANVLTF
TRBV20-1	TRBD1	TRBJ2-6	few	TGCAGTGCCCCAGGGACAGGGGGACCTGGGGCCAACGTCCTGACTTTC	CSAPGTGGPGANVLTF
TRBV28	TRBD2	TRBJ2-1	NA	TGTGCCAGCAGTATATCCCAAAGGGGACTAGCGGGGGAGAATGAGCAGTTCTTC	CASSISQRGLAGENEQFF
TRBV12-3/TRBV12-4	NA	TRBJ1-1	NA	TGTGCCAGCAGTTTACGGGGCAGGAACACTGAAGCTTTCTTT	CASSLRGRNTEAFF
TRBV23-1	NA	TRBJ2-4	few	TGCGCCAGCAGTCCTATGTATTGGGACGGCATTCAGTACTTC	CASSPMYWDGIQYF
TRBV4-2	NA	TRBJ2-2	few	TGTGCCAGCAGCCAAGTCCTAAAAGCCCTTACCGGGGAGCTGTTTTTT	CASSQVLKALTGELFF
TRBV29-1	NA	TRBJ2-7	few	TGCAGCGTTTGGGGCAACGAGCAGTACTTC	CSVWGNEQYF
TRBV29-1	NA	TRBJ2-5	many	TGCAGCGCCACTCTGAACGGGGGAGAGACCCAGTACTTC	CSATLNGGETQYF
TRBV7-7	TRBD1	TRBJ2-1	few	TGTGCCAGCAGCAAACAGGGGGGACCCTACAATGAGCAGTTCTTC	CASSKQGGPYNEQFF
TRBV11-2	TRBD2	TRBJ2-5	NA	TGTGCCAGCAGCCCCCGGAGACTAGCGGGATCGGAGACCCAGTACTTC	CASSPRRLAGSETQYF
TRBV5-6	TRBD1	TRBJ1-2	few	TGTGCCAGCAGCCCCGGGACAGGGGGTAGAATTGGCTACACCTTC	CASSPGTGGRIGYTF
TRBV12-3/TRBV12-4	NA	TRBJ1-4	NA	TGTGCCAGCAGTTTATGGGGATCTCGCGAAAAACTGTTTTTT	CASSLWGSREKLFF
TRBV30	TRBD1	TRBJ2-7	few	TGTGCCTGGAGTGTAACAGGGGGCTACGAGCAGTACTTC	CAWSVTGGYEQYF
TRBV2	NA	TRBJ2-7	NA	TGTGCCAGCAGTGAATTCCTGTCCTTGGGCTCCTACGAGCAGTACTTC	CASSEFLSLGSYEQYF
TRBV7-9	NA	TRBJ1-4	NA	TGTGCCAGCAGCTGGTGGACAGCAACTAATGAAAAACTGTTTTTT	CASSWWTATNEKLFF
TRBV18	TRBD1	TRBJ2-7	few	TGTGCCAGCTCACCTAAAGGGGGACAGGGGGTCTCCTACGAGCAGTACTTC	CASSPKGGQGVSYEQYF
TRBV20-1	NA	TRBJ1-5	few	TGCAGTGCTAGTCGGGGGGCGGGTTTTCTTCAGCCCCAGCATTTT	CSASRGAGFLQPQHF
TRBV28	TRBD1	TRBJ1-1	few	TGTGCCAGCAGTTCTGGACAGGACGGGTCTGAAGCTTTCTTT	CASSSGQDGSEAFF
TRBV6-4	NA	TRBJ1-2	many	TGTGCCAGCAGTGACTCGGGTCTAGGCGGCTACACCTTC	CASSDSGLGGYTF
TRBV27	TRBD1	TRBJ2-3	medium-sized	TGTGCCAGCAGTTTGCAGGGGGCCTTCACAGATACGCAGTATTTT	CASSLQGAFTDTQYF
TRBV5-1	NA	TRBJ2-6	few	TGCGCCAGCAGCTTGGTGTCGGGAATCGGTGGGGCCAACGTCCTGACTTTC	CASSLVSGIGGANVLTF
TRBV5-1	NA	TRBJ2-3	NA	TGCGCCAGCAGCTTGCTCCGGGACGGACACACAGATACGCAGTATTTT	CASSLLRDGHTDTQYF
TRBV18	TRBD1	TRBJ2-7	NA	TGTGCCAGCTCACCAAGATATTCAGACAGGGAGCACTACGAGCAGTACTTC	CASSPRYSDREHYEQYF
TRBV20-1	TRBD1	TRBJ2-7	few	TGCAGTGCTCCTAGGACAGGGGGCTTCAACGAGCAGTACTTC	CSAPRTGGFNEQYF
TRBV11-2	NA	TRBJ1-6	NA	TGTGCCAGCAGCTCACACCCAGCCTCGGGGGACCATTCACCCCTCCACTTT	CASSSHPASGDHSPLHF
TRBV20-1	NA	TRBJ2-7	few	TGCAGTGCTAGAGATGAAACTTTCGCGGGGTTAAGCTCCTACGAGCAGTACTTC	CSARDETFAGLSSYEQYF
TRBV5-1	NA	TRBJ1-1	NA	TGCGCCAGCCAAAAGAGATCTGGGGTTCGCACTGAAGCTTTCTTT	CASQKRSGVRTEAFF
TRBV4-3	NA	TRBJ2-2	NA	TGCCCCAGCAGCTTAAGTGAGGGGTTATCCTCAGGGGAGCTGTTTTTT	CPSSLSEGLSSGELFF
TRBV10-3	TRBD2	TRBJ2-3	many	TGTGCCATCGGGGTGCGGGGGGATACGCAGTATTTT	CAIGVRGDTQYF
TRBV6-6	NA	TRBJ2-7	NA	TGTGCCAGCAAACCGGGACGGAACTACGAGCAGTACTTC	CASKPGRNYEQYF
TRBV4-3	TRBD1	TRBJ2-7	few	TGCGCCAGCAGCCACAGGACAGGGGCGAACTACGAGCAGTACTTC	CASSHRTGANYEQYF
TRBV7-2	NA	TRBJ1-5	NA	TGTGCCAACAGCTTAAATTATGGTCAGCCCCAGCATTTT	CANSLNYGQPQHF
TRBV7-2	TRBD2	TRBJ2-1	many	TGTGCCAGCACCCAAATCGGGGAGGGCTCCTACAATGAGCAGTTCTTC	CASTQIGEGSYNEQFF
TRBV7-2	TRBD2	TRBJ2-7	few	TGTGCCAGCAGCTTAGGAAGCGGGAGACATAGAGGGTACGAGCAGTACTTC	CASSLGSGRHRGYEQYF
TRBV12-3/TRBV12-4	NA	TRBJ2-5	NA	TGTGCCAGCAGTTTCCGTTCGGGGTCCCAAGAGACCCAGTACTTC	CASSFRSGSQETQYF
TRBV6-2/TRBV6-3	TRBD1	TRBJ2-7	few	TGTGCCAGCAGTTATTCGGGGACAGGCGAGCAGTACTTC	CASSYSGTGEQYF
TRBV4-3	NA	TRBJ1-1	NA	TGCGCCAGCAGCCAAGACCTGGGACGTGGGGCTTTCTTT	CASSQDLGRGAFF
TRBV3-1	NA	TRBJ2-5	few	TGTGCCAGCAGCCAAACGATTGTAAAAGAGACCCAGTACTTC	CASSQTIVKETQYF
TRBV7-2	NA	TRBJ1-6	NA	TGTGCCAGCAGCAAAACGATACAAGGTTCACCCCTCCACTTT	CASSKTIQGSPLHF
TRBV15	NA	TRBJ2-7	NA	TGTGCCACCAGCAGAGAGAGGTACAGGTCCTACGAGCAGTACTTC	CATSRERYRSYEQYF
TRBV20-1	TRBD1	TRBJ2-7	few	TGCAGTCTACAAAAAGGGGGCTCTTGGGGCAGCTACGAGCAGTACTTC	CSLQKGGSWGSYEQYF
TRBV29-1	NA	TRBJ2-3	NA	TGCAGCGTAGTTCCACTTATTAACACAGATACGCAGTATTTT	CSVVPLINTDTQYF
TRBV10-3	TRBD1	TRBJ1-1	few	TGTGCCACCTCGTTTCAGGGGGATAAGAACACTGAAGCTTTCTTT	CATSFQGDKNTEAFF
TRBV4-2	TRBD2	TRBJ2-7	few	TGTGCCAGCAGCCAACTACCGACGGGGGGCTACGAGCAGTACTTC	CASSQLPTGGYEQYF
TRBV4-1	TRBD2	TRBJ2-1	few	TGCGCCAGCAGCCAAGGGCTAGCGGGAGGGAGCTCCTACAATGAGCAGTTCTTC	CASSQGLAGGSSYNEQFF
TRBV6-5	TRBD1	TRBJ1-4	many	TGTGCCAGCAGTTACGGACAGGGGGCGGAAAAACTGTTTTTT	CASSYGQGAEKLFF
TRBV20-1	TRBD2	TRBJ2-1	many	TGCAGTGCAATGACTAGCGGGACGACCTACAATGAGCAGTTCTTC	CSAMTSGTTYNEQFF
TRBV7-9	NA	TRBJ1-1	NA	TGTGCCAGCAGCCGAGGGGCGGGGGCCCCTGAAGCTTTCTTT	CASSRGAGAPEAFF
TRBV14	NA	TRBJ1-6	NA	TGTGCCAGCAGCCAGTCACAGAATTCACCCCTCCACTTT	CASSQSQNSPLHF